A single sample gave rise to the 16 T cell receptor beta chains below, sequenced in a study of cytomegalovirus exposure and HLA in healthy donors. Primers: 60 Vbeta forward and 13 Jbeta reverse. Method: immunoSEQ multiplex PCR; TCRdb's copy keeps in-frame clones and lacks some. In all, the sample yields about 96,000 clones. The sequenced sample consisted of PBMCs. The origin of the receptors is a woman in her twenties or thirties in good health and CMV-seronegative.

V usage is TRBV19 and J usage is TRBJ1-2, with 7 bases fitting TRBD1. Germline V gives CDR1 LNHDA, CDR2 SQIVND (reference sequence). J gave up 1 base and V 9 bases, and 8 bases lay outside the gene matches. The CDR3 runs to 14 residues. The CDR3 loop is CASIRDRSNYGYTF. CDR3 coding DNA: TGTGCCAGCATCCGGGACAGAAGTAACTATGGCTACACCTTC.

V is TRBV15 and J is TRBJ2-2; 9 positions agree with TRBD2. V was clipped by 1 base and J by 6 bases; unmatched bases: 12. The CDR3 is 18 residues long. Germline V gene data show CDR1 as LNHNV and CDR2 as YYDKDF (reference sequence). The CDR3 DNA reads as TGTGCCACCAGCAGAGTATCTCAAGCGGGAGGTTTGGCCGGGGAGCTGTTTTTT. Protein product: CATSRVSQAGGLAGELFF.

As to this clone: One end of the junction does not line up with germline, which may come from a read error. The chain links TRBV14 to TRBJ2-7; 8 bases match TRBD1. This CDR3 is built from 15 residues. Germline CDR1 and CDR2: SGHDN and FVKESK. CDR3 nucleotide sequence: TGTGCCAGCAGCCAAGCTAGGACAGGGCCCTACGGGCAGTACTTC. Translated: CASSQARTGPYGQYF.

V and J are TRBV9 and TRBJ2-7; D might be TRBD1 (7 bases). The CDR3 has 15 residues. Trimming cost V 0 bases and J 3 bases, with 13 bases left between them. Germline assignment: CDR1 SGDLS and CDR2 YYNGEE. For the CDR3, the DNA is TGTGCCAGCAGCGTAGGTGCGGGACAGCTCTACGAGCAGTACTTC. Its protein is CASSVGAGQLYEQYF. The full variable domain, rest sourced from reference TRBV9 and TRBJ2-7, is DSGVTQTPKHLITATGQRVTLRCSPRSGDLSVYWYQQSLDQGLQFLIQYYNGEERAKGNILERFSAQQFPDLHSELNLSSLELGDSALYFCASSVGAGQLYEQYFGPGTRLTVT.

V and J are TRBV18 and TRBJ2-7; TRBD2 might be the D (5 bases). Germline CDR1 reads KGHSH; CDR2 reads LQKENI. The CDR3 loop spans 13 amino acids. V was trimmed by 3 bases and J by 3 bases, leaving 9 bases between them. In nucleotides, the CDR3 is TGTGCCAGCTCACCGTTCGGGGTCTACGAGCAGTACTTC. Its translation: CASSPFGVYEQYF.

As DNA, the CDR3 is TGTGCTAGTGGTTTGGAAAAGGACAGACTTAGCACAGATACGCAGTATTTT. Its translation is CASGLEKDRLSTDTQYF. The chain is built from TRBV12-5 and TRBJ2-3, with a weak D call TRBD1 (6 bases). This CDR3 is 17 amino acids long. The germline V and J ends were trimmed by 1 base and 0 bases, with 14 bases remaining between them. CDR1 and CDR2 from the germline V gene are LGHNT and FRNRAP.

This chain uses TRBV27 with TRBJ1-2; no definite D call. The CDR3 has 11 residues. The ends were cut back, 7 bases at V and 6 bases at J, with 9 bases in the middle. The germline V gene encodes CDR1 MNHEY and CDR2 SMNVEV (reference sequence). CDR3 coding DNA: TGTGCCAGCAAATCAGACAATGGCTACACCTTC. It translates to CASKSDNGYTF.

This sequence joins TRBV6-5 and TRBJ2-7; unclear D gene. Germline V gene sequence: CDR1 MNHEY, CDR2 SVGAGI. The CDR3 is made up of 13 amino acids. With 2 bases removed from V and 1 base from J, the gap between germline ends came to 6 bases. CDR3 DNA sequence: TGTGCCAGCAGTTACGGTACATCCTACGAGCAGTACTTC. It codes for CASSYGTSYEQYF.

CDR3 nucleotide sequence: TGCAGCGCAGGACAGGTTTCCTACGAGCAGTACTTC. It is translated as CSAGQVSYEQYF. V is TRBV29-1 and J is TRBJ2-7; 7 bases map to TRBD1. V dropped 7 bases and J dropped 1; count of bases not matched to a gene: 4. This CDR3 is 12 amino acids long. Germline assignment: CDR1 SQVTM and CDR2 ANQGSEA.

The chain has TRBV18 and TRBJ2-1, with D perhaps TRBD2 (5 bases). The CDR3 loop spans 13 amino acids. Per the germline V gene, CDR1 is KGHSH and CDR2 is LQKENI. V was shortened by 10 bases and J by 6 bases, with 16 bases between the two germline ends. CDR3 DNA: TGTGCCACCGACCTGCTAGGACTCAATGAGCAGTTCTTC. The encoded protein is CATDLLGLNEQFF.

The rearrangement links TRBV9 to TRBJ2-5, with 7 nucleotides matching TRBD1. With the DNA end fitting TRBJ2-7 better, the J assignment may be wrong. The CDR3 is 15 amino acids. From germline, CDR1 is SGDLS and CDR2 YYNGEE. The CDR3 region is CASSVAGTAIYEQYF. The CDR3 region has the DNA TGTGCCAGCAGCGTAGCTGGGACAGCCATCTACGAGCAGTACTTC.

This chain connects TRBV7-9 to TRBJ2-1; D is uncertain. Between the trimmed V and J ends, which lost 8 bases and 4 bases, there was a span of 15 bases. The V gene's germline CDR1 is SEHNR and CDR2 FQNEAQ (reference sequence). CDR3 length: 14 residues. CDR3 residues: CASLKLPGYNEQFF. The CDR3 DNA reads as TGTGCCAGCCTGAAGCTTCCGGGTTACAATGAGCAGTTCTTC.

The V and J genes are TRBV5-1 and TRBJ2-3; 13 bases map to TRBD2. Trimming took 4 bases from V and 6 from J; bases not matched to a gene: 11. Germline V gene data show CDR1 as SGHRS and CDR2 as YFSETQ. The CDR3 spans 17 residues. CDR3 in amino acids: CASSRGVLAGGTDTQYF. CDR3 sequence (DNA): TGCGCCAGCAGCCGAGGGGTACTAGCGGGAGGGACTGATACGCAGTATTTT.

V usage is TRBV5-6 and J usage is TRBJ2-7; 11 bases are a match to TRBD1. In germline, CDR1 is SGHDT, CDR2 YYEEEE. There are 16 residues in the CDR3. The V and J ends lost 3 bases and 4 bases, in that order; junction bases with no gene match: 9. CDR3 protein: CASSWGGDRGGYEQYF. The CDR3 DNA sequence: TGTGCCAGCAGCTGGGGTGGGGACAGGGGGGGATACGAGCAGTACTTC.

CDR3 DNA: TGTGCCTGGAGTTTGATCGGGAACACTGAAGCTTTCTTT. This encodes CAWSLIGNTEAFF. The chain has TRBV30 and TRBJ1-1; D ambiguous. Germline-derived CDR1 and CDR2 are GTSNPN and SVGIG (reference sequence). The CDR3 runs 13 residues. The ends were cut back, 2 bases at V and 1 base at J, with 8 bases in the middle.

This clone is identified as medium-sized from frequency. Other DNA sequences in this specimen translate into the identical CDR3. J is TRBJ2-7 and V is TRBV7-9; a possible D gene is TRBD1 (5 bases). Between the trimmed V and J ends, which lost 5 bases and 3 bases, there was a span of 8 bases. CDR1 is SEHNR and CDR2 is FQNEAQ in the germline V gene (reference sequence). The CDR3 extends over 12 amino acids. CDR3 amino acids: CASSAQGYEQYF. DNA of the CDR3: TGTGCCAGCAGCGCGCAGGGCTACGAGCAGTACTTC.